Below, one T cell receptor beta chain is given with its context. This sample was taken from a study of blood T cell repertoires in COVID-19. About the research overall: Acute and convalescent COVID-19 specimens originated in the United States, Italy and Spain. T cells, B-cell-depleted T cells, or PBMCs supplied cDNA or gDNA.

Study processing details: Reference gene primer amplification gave estimated nucleated cell counts. Method: immunoSEQ multiplex PCR; TCRdb's copy keeps in-frame clones and lacks some. That table is the source of V, J and clone size, and D and trimming were worked out from the DNA. The data contain about 140,000 clones, over 75% of them singletons. This CDR3 is built from 17 residues. Germline V gene sequence: CDR1 LNHDA, CDR2 SQIVND (reference sequence). Trimming left V 6 bases short and J 9 bases short, with 24 bases between. The rearrangement links TRBV19 to TRBJ1-6; D gene unclear. The sample consisted of peripheral blood. The sequence derives from a man between 60 and 75 years old with active or convalescent COVID-19. The CDR3 DNA reads as TGTGCCAGTAGGGAAGGGCTCGGGAGGTCGGATCGTTCACCCCTCCACTTT. This gives the protein CASREGLGRSDRSPLHF.